This note documents a single T cell receptor (beta chain) sequence. The CDR3 has 18 amino acids. In germline, CDR1 is ENHRY, CDR2 SYGVKD. Trimming took 5 bases from V and 4 from J; bases not matched to a gene: 16. The data were obtained in a study of shared clonotypes between healthy human individuals. Clones were read by immunoSEQ multiplex PCR, and TCRdb kept only the in-frame ones, dropping some. The sample records fewer than 1.6 million clones, 97% to 99% being singletons. Material: naive CD4+ T cells sorted from blood. The subset is: CD45RA+ positively selected. The rearrangement links TRBV10-3 to TRBJ2-2; TRBD2 agrees at 7 bases. The TCR originated in a man younger than 40 in good health. This CDR3 reads CAISTPRKQRESTGELFF. Written as DNA, the CDR3 is TGTGCCATCAGTACCCCCCGGAAGCAGCGGGAATCCACCGGGGAGCTGTTTTTT.